A single sample gave rise to the 24 T cell receptor beta chains below, sequenced in a study of shared clonotypes between healthy human individuals. The naive CD8 fraction comprised CD45RO-negative cells positively selected for CCR7 and excluded terminally differentiated effector memory CD45RA+ cells. Method: immunoSEQ multiplex PCR; TCRdb's copy keeps in-frame clones and lacks some. In the table there are about 600,000 clones, roughly 95% of which are singletons. Sequenced material: naive CD8+ T cells sorted from blood. The receptor set was obtained from a woman in her twenties or thirties in good health.

The J gene is TRBJ1-2, the V gene TRBV5-5, with 7 bases lining up with TRBD1. Unmatched junction bases numbered 5, after V lost 2 bases and J lost 4 bases. Germline V gives CDR1 SGHKS, CDR2 YYEKEE (reference sequence). The CDR3 is 14 amino acids. The CDR3 loop is CASSLGDSPYGYTF. The DNA of the CDR3 is TGTGCCAGCAGCTTAGGGGACAGCCCCTATGGCTACACCTTC. Together with reference TRBV5-5 and TRBJ1-2, the CDR3 gives the full variable domain: DAGVTQSPTHLIKTRGQQVTLRCSPISGHKSVSWYQQVLGQGPQFIFQYYEKEERGRGNFPDRFSARQFPNYSSELNVNALLLGDSALYLCASSLGDSPYGYTFGSGTRLTVV.

V and J are TRBV7-6 and TRBJ2-7; the match to TRBD1 covers 10 bases. Germline V CDR1 and CDR2: SGHVS, FNYEAQ. The CDR3 spans 15 residues. Unmatched junction bases numbered 4, after V lost 5 bases and J lost 0 bases. In DNA, the CDR3 is TGTGCCAGCAGCCAGGGACAGGGGCCCTCCTACGAGCAGTACTTC. It is translated as CASSQGQGPSYEQYF.

This chain connects TRBV19 to TRBJ2-3, with no clear D. The V gene's germline CDR1 is LNHDA and CDR2 SQIVND (reference sequence). The ends were cut back, 10 bases at V and 6 bases at J, with 2 bases in the middle. The CDR3 extends over 8 amino acids. In DNA, the CDR3 is TGTGCCAAGGATACGCAGTATTTT. Amino acids: CAKDTQYF.

V gene TRBV28 combines with J gene TRBJ1-1; possibly TRBD1 for D (5 bases). The CDR3 runs to 17 residues. The germline V gene encodes CDR1 MDHEN and CDR2 SYDVKM. Trimming stripped 5 bases from V and 0 bases from J, with 19 bases between. CDR3 sequence reads: CASSTEKGRLLNTEAFF. CDR3 sequence (DNA): TGTGCCAGCAGTACCGAGAAGGGGCGATTACTGAACACTGAAGCTTTCTTT. Drawing the rest from reference TRBV28 and TRBJ1-1, the complete variable domain is DVKVTQSSRYLVKRTGEKVFLECVQDMDHENMFWYRQDPGLGLRLIYFSYDVKMKEKGDIPEGYSVSREKKERFSLILESASTNQTSMYLCASSTEKGRLLNTEAFFGQGTRLTVV.

This chain connects TRBV7-2 to TRBJ1-1, with D tentatively TRBD1 (5 bases). This CDR3 is 14 amino acids long. Germline values: CDR1 SGHTA, CDR2 FQGNSA. Trimming removed 5 bases at V and 7 bases at J, with 17 bases between. The CDR3, as DNA: TGTGCCAGCAGCAGAGTCCCCCGGGACCGTGAAGCTTTCTTT. Its protein product is CASSRVPRDREAFF.

This clone was seen once. The chain employs TRBV9 and TRBJ2-2; D might be TRBD1 (5 bases). V gave up 2 bases and J gave up 4 bases, with 12 bases separating them. CDR1 SGDLS and CDR2 YYNGEE come from the germline V gene. The CDR3 is 15 residues long. The CDR3 loop is CASSVSSGFTGELFF. As DNA, the CDR3 is TGTGCCAGCAGCGTTAGTTCAGGGTTCACCGGGGAGCTGTTTTTT.

The CDR3 coding sequence is TGTGCCAGCAGTTTAGTGAGCGGGAGAGGTGAGCAGTACTTC. Amino acid sequence: CASSLVSGRGEQYF. The genes are TRBV27 and TRBJ2-7, with 8 bases matching TRBD2. Germline CDR1 reads MNHEY; CDR2 reads SMNVEV (reference sequence). The V segment lost 2 bases and the J segment 7 bases; nucleotides outside the gene matches: 7. CDR3 length: 14 amino acids.

The chain couples TRBV27 to TRBJ2-5, with 13 bases that match TRBD2. Germline V gene sequence: CDR1 MNHEY, CDR2 SMNVEV (reference sequence). CDR3 length equals 16 residues. V gave up 5 bases and J gave up 5 bases; unmatched junction bases: 8. The CDR3 DNA sequence: TGTGCCAGCAGTAGAGGGACTAGCGGGGCCAGGGAGACCCAGTACTTC. Translated, it gives CASSRGTSGARETQYF.

The chain couples TRBV13 to TRBJ2-2; D not certain. This CDR3 spans 11 amino acids. Trimming removed 4 bases at V and 7 bases at J, with 4 bases between. Germline CDR1 reads PRHDT; CDR2 reads FYEKMQ (reference sequence). The chain's CDR3 is CASSWSGELFF. The CDR3 nucleotides are TGTGCCAGCAGCTGGAGCGGGGAGCTGTTTTTT.

With respect to this clone: Germline and junction disagree at one end, which may indicate a read error. The rearrangement uses TRBV9 and TRBJ1-2; D is ambiguous. There are 8 residues in the CDR3. Germline V gives CDR1 SGDLS, CDR2 YYNGEE. In DNA form, the CDR3 reads TGTGCCAGCAGCGTCAGCTGTTTC. It yields the protein CASSVSCF.

This chain uses TRBV11-2 with TRBJ2-5, with TRBD2 identical over 14 bases. Germline assignment: CDR1 SGHAT and CDR2 FQNNGV. V lost 4 bases and J lost 2; bases outside the gene matches: 6. The CDR3 extends over 17 amino acids. CDR3 nucleotide sequence: TGTGCCAGCAGCTCCCCGACTAGCGGGAGGGGGCAAGAGACCCAGTACTTC. Its protein is CASSSPTSGRGQETQYF.

The gene calls are TRBV4-1 and TRBJ2-2; tentatively, D is TRBD2 (6 bases). V dropped 4 bases and J dropped 4 bases, with 16 bases sitting between them. CDR3 length: 16 residues. Germline-derived CDR1 and CDR2 are MGHRA and YSYEKL. The CDR3 reads CASSPGASASTGELFF. For the CDR3, the DNA is TGCGCCAGCAGCCCCGGGGCTAGCGCTTCCACCGGGGAGCTGTTTTTT.

This rearrangement joins TRBV7-2 to TRBJ2-1; D call uncertain. This CDR3 has 15 residues. Germline values: CDR1 SGHTA, CDR2 FQGNSA. The ends were cut back, 1 base at V and 5 bases at J, with 12 bases in the middle. CDR3 residues: CASSLVLRHNNEQFF. DNA of the CDR3: TGTGCCAGCAGCTTAGTTTTACGACATAACAATGAGCAGTTCTTC.

This chain uses TRBV11-3 with TRBJ1-1; the D gene is possibly TRBD1 (5 bases). V lost 3 bases, J lost 5 bases, and 13 bases lay in between. The germline V gene has CDR1 SGHNT and CDR2 YENEEA. The CDR3 contains 14 residues. In nucleotides, the CDR3 is TGTGCCAGCAGCTTTGGGGGTTTGCAGACTGAAGCTTTCTTT. Encoded protein: CASSFGGLQTEAFF. Looking up the rest from reference TRBV11-3 and TRBJ1-1 gives the full variable domain: EAGVVQSPRYKIIEKKQPVAFWCNPISGHNTLYWYLQNLGQGPELLIRYENEEAVDDSQLPKDRFSAERLKGVDSTLKIQPAELGDSAVYLCASSFGGLQTEAFFGQGTRLTVV.

This chain connects TRBV7-9 to TRBJ2-7; no definite D call. CDR3 length equals 11 residues. CDR1 and CDR2 from the germline V gene are SEHNR and FQNEAQ (reference sequence). V shed 5 bases and J shed 6 bases, with 8 bases lying between them. The CDR3, as DNA: TGTGCCAGCAGCACTCCTTCCGAGCAGTACTTC. Its protein product is CASSTPSEQYF. Full variable domain (outside the CDR3, taken from reference TRBV7-9 and TRBJ2-7): DTGVSQNPRHKITKRGQNVTFRCDPISEHNRLYWYRQTLGQGPEFLTYFQNEAQLEKSRLLSDRFSAERPKGSFSTLEIQRTEQGDSAMYLCASSTPSEQYFGPGTRLTVT.

V usage is TRBV4-2 and J usage is TRBJ1-1; D may be TRBD1 (6 bases). Germline CDR1 reads LGHNA; CDR2 reads YNFKEQ. This CDR3 has 18 amino acids. V was cut by 1 base and J by 2 bases, with 20 bases left in between. The CDR3 sequence is CASSQGGRREGLNTEAFF. For the CDR3, the DNA is TGTGCCAGCAGCCAAGGGGGGCGGAGGGAGGGACTAAACACTGAAGCTTTCTTT.

This chain joins TRBV27 and TRBJ1-1; TRBD1 matches at 7 bases. From germline, CDR1 is MNHEY and CDR2 SMNVEV (reference sequence). Germline trimming cut 3 bases from V and 1 base from J; bases unmatched to any gene: 2. The CDR3 loop spans 14 amino acids. The CDR3 coding sequence is TGTGCCAGCAGTTTGAACAGGGGGAACACTGAAGCTTTCTTT. Translation: CASSLNRGNTEAFF.

The chain employs TRBV28 and TRBJ1-5; the match to TRBD1 covers 7 bases. The J segment lost 1 base and the V segment lost 5 bases, leaving 14 bases of the junction unmatched. Germline V CDR1 and CDR2: MDHEN, SYDVKM. The CDR3 consists of 18 residues. In DNA, the CDR3 is TGTGCCAGCAGTGGGGGGGACAGAGATTTGTCAAGCAATCAGCCCCAGCATTTT. Protein: CASSGGDRDLSSNQPQHF.

This chain links TRBV19 with TRBJ2-1; TRBD2 agrees at 7 bases. Germline V gene sequence: CDR1 LNHDA, CDR2 SQIVND (reference sequence). This CDR3 is 17 amino acids long. J gave up 4 bases and V 0 bases, and 9 bases lay outside the gene matches. The DNA of the CDR3 is TGTGCCAGTAGTATAGATCTTGAGGACGGGGGGTACAATGAGCAGTTCTTC. Its protein is CASSIDLEDGGYNEQFF.

This clone was counted a single time. This chain joins TRBV10-3 and TRBJ2-7, with 9 bases aligning to TRBD2. V was pared by 6 bases and J by 11 bases, with 20 bases of the junction left unmatched. CDR3 length: 16 amino acids. CDR1 is ENHRY and CDR2 is SYGVKD in the germline V gene. The chain's CDR3 is CAISTGRTSVEKEEYF. CDR3 coding DNA: TGTGCCATCAGCACTGGGAGGACTAGCGTCGAGAAAGAGGAGTACTTC.

V gene TRBV13 combines with J gene TRBJ2-2; 10 positions match TRBD1. CDR3 size: 14 residues. Trimming took 6 bases from V and 7 from J; bases not matched to a gene: 5. Germline V CDR1 and CDR2: PRHDT, FYEKMQ (reference sequence). This CDR3 reads CASSSGTGVGELFF. In DNA form, the CDR3 reads TGTGCCAGCAGTTCCGGGACAGGGGTCGGGGAGCTGTTTTTT. Full variable domain (rest looked up from reference TRBV13 and TRBJ2-2): AAGVIQSPRHLIKEKRETATLKCYPIPRHDTVYWYQQGPGQDPQFLISFYEKMQSDKGSIPDRFSAQQFSDYHSELNMSSLELGDSALYFCASSSGTGVGELFFGEGSRLTVL.

This chain joins TRBV11-2 and TRBJ2-2; D is possibly TRBD2 (5 bases). V was trimmed by 8 bases and J by 7 bases, leaving 14 bases between them. The CDR3 is made up of 13 amino acids. CDR1 SGHAT and CDR2 FQNNGV come from the germline V gene. The CDR3 DNA sequence: TGTGCCAGCGGGAACGGGGATCACGGGGAGCTGTTTTTT. Translated: CASGNGDHGELFF.

The chain combines TRBV25-1 with TRBJ2-7, with 10 nucleotides matching TRBD2. This CDR3 has 15 amino acids. Germline V gives CDR1 MGHDK, CDR2 SYGVNS. The V segment lost 4 bases and the J segment 5 bases; nucleotides outside the gene matches: 8. The CDR3 DNA reads TGTGCCAGCAGTGCCTGGACTAGCGGATCGGACGAGCAGTACTTC. Its translation: CASSAWTSGSDEQYF.

This rearrangement joins TRBV5-8 to TRBJ1-1, with D unclear. The germline gives CDR1 SGHTS, CDR2 YDEGEE. This CDR3 is 13 amino acids long. Trimming pared 1 base from V and 3 bases from J, leaving 7 bases between. CDR3 bases: TGTGCCAGCAGCTTGCTAAGGGACACTGAAGCTTTCTTT. It is translated as CASSLLRDTEAFF.